A single sample is the source of the 4 T cell receptor beta chains below, sequenced in a study of beta chain features in type 1 diabetes. Expressed TCRB transcripts were sequenced because the isolated RNA had all been reverse transcribed beforehand. Using immunoSEQ multiplex PCR, the repertoire was profiled, and TCRdb retains in-frame clones only, with some absent. The table records about 320,000 clones, 13% to 15% of them present only once. The sequenced sample was central memory CD4+ T cells from blood. These receptors were collected from a man younger than 45 in good health.

This clone has only a few counts. The CDR3 is CASSPSAGYEQYF. In DNA, the CDR3 is TGTGCCAGCTCACCCTCAGCGGGCTACGAGCAGTACTTC. The chain links TRBV18 to TRBJ2-7; possible D gene TRBD2, 6 bases. The CDR3 spans 13 residues. The V end was cut by 3 bases, the J end by 3 bases, with 9 bases between. Germline lookup yields CDR1 KGHSH and CDR2 LQKENI.

The V and J genes are TRBV7-8 and TRBJ2-7; no reliable D call. This CDR3 region has 13 residues. Per germline, CDR1 SGHVS and CDR2 FQNEAQ. The ends were cut back, 3 bases at V and 4 bases at J, with 10 bases in the middle. CDR3 DNA: TGTGCCAGCAGCTTTAGGCTGAATTACGAGCAGTACGTC. Its translation is CASSFRLNYEQYV.

Remarks on this clone: Other nucleotide sequences from this sample produce the same CDR3. The chain combines TRBV9 with TRBJ2-3; D call uncertain. This CDR3 comprises 14 residues. Germline CDR1 and CDR2: SGDLS and YYNGEE. V shed 1 base and J shed 2 bases, with 8 bases lying between them. The CDR3, as DNA: TGTGCCAGCAGCGTATACGGGCCCACAGATACGCAGTATTTT. Its protein is CASSVYGPTDTQYF.

CDR3 coding DNA: TGTGCCAGCAGCTTAGCAACCACGACCACCTTC. Encoded protein: CASSLATTTTF. This chain links TRBV7-8 with TRBJ1-2; D uncertain. Trimming removed 0 bases at V and 13 bases at J, with 9 bases between. Germline V gene lookup returns CDR1 SGHVS and CDR2 FQNEAQ. The length of the CDR3 is 11 residues.